A single sample gave rise to the 20 T cell receptor beta chains below, sequenced in a study of glioma-infiltrating T cells. Using RNA template, CDR3s of TCR alpha and beta were amplified with iRepertoire arm-PCR. In TCRdb, the multiplex PCR reads were re-called with MiXCR into one record per CDR3 protein. In the table there are roughly 190,000 distinct CDR3 sequences, more than 25% of which are singletons. The material sequenced was glioma tissue, nonneoplastic brain tissue, or PBMCs (not recorded which). The receptors here all came from a human donor with low-grade glioma or glioblastoma, undergoing nonglioma brain surgery, or in good health (not recorded which).

The genes are TRBV2 and TRBJ2-3; 9 bases line up with TRBD2. The V gene end was trimmed by 8 bases and the J gene end by 4 bases; junction bases not matched to a gene: 7. The CDR3 totals 14 residues. The germline V gene encodes CDR1 SNHLY and CDR2 FYNNEI. CDR3 protein: CASSRTSAPDTQYF. The CDR3 coding sequence is TGTGCCAGCTCTCGGACTAGCGCACCAGATACGCAGTATTTT.

This clonotype appeared many times. The gene calls are TRBV28 and TRBJ2-2; the D gene could be TRBD1 or TRBD2 (5 bases each). Germline CDR1 and CDR2: MDHEN and SYDVKM. The length of the CDR3 is 15 residues. The ends were cut back, 6 bases at V and 5 bases at J, with 16 bases in the middle. CDR3 sequence reads: CASSYATEGTGELFF. The DNA for the CDR3 is TGTGCCAGCAGCTACGCGACAGAGGGGACCGGGGAGCTGTTTTTT.

This clonotype came up many times. This chain links TRBV29-1 with TRBJ2-7; TRBD1 aligns across 9 bases. With V trimmed by 7 bases and J by 0 bases, 7 bases remained unmatched. The germline V gene has CDR1 SQVTM and CDR2 ANQGSEA. The CDR3 sequence is 14 residues long. The CDR3 loop is CSAGQGMSSYEQYF. DNA for the CDR3: TGCAGCGCCGGACAGGGGATGAGCTCCTACGAGCAGTACTTC.

Of note for this clonotype: This may be a read error: a much more frequent sequence differs by one nucleotide. V is TRBV11-2 and J is TRBJ2-5; no clear D gene. The CDR3 spans 15 residues. Between the trimmed V and J ends, which lost 7 bases and 1 base, there was a span of 16 bases. Per germline, CDR1 SGHAT and CDR2 FQNNGV. The CDR3 nucleotides are TGTGCCAGCACCCAAGTTTGGAAGACCCAAGAGACCCAGTACTTC. Translating it yields CASTQVWKTQETQYF.

In its sample, this clonotype was seen many times. The chain uses TRBV6-1 and TRBJ1-2; D ambiguous. Germline V CDR1 and CDR2: MNHNS, SASEGT. V was shortened by 5 bases and J by 8 bases, with 12 bases between the two germline ends. This CDR3 is built from 12 residues. This CDR3 reads CASSYTLAGYTF. CDR3 nucleotide sequence: TGTGCCAGCAGTTATACCCTTGCCGGCTACACCTTC.

Note on this clonotype: One base away lies a much larger clone, so this may be a sequencing read error. The CDR3 bases are TGTGCCAGCAGCTTAGTGGCTGTAGACATTCAGTACTTC. The encoded protein is CASSLVAVDIQYF. The chain couples TRBV7-2 to TRBJ2-4, with unresolved D. Germline loops: CDR1 SGHTA, CDR2 FQGNSA. V dropped 1 base and J dropped 8 bases, with 9 bases sitting between them. This CDR3 is built from 13 residues.

Worth noting for this clonotype: One end of the junction is discordant with germline, which a read error may explain. V and J are TRBV12-5 and TRBJ1-2; D call uncertain. Germline assignment: CDR1 LGHNT and CDR2 FRNRAP. The length of the CDR3 is 15 residues. The CDR3 nucleotides are TGTGCTACTGGTTTAGGGAACGGAGGAGGATATGGCTACACCTTC. It translates to CATGLGNGGGYGYTF. Full variable domain (missing parts from reference TRBV12-5 and TRBJ1-2): DARVTQTPRHKVTEMGQEVTMRCQPILGHNTVFWYRQTMMQGLELLAYFRNRAPLDDSGMPKDRFSAEMPDATLATLKIQPSEPRDSAVYFCATGLGNGGGYGYTFGSGTRLTVV.

Of note for this clonotype: This may stem from a read error, because a much larger clone lies one nucleotide away. This rearrangement joins TRBV11-2 to TRBJ2-7; D could derive from TRBD1 or TRBD2 (5 bases each). The CDR3 loop spans 15 amino acids. CDR1 SGHAT and CDR2 FQNNGV come from the germline V gene. Trimming removed 5 bases at V and 2 bases at J, with 16 bases between. CDR3 nucleotide sequence: TGTGCCAGCAGCCCGGGGCACTCGCCAGCCTACGAGCAGTACTTC. As protein: CASSPGHSPAYEQYF. Filled out from reference TRBV11-2 and TRBJ2-7, the complete variable domain reads EAGVAQSPRYKIIEKRQSVAFWCNPISGHATLYWYQQILGQGPKLLIQFQNNGVVDDSQLPKDRFSAERLKGVDSTLKIQPAKLEDSAVYLCASSPGHSPAYEQYFGPGTRLTVT.

To note about this clonotype: A read error may be the cause here, since a much bigger clone is one base away. This chain connects TRBV7-2 to TRBJ1-2; TRBD1 is a possible D gene (5 bases). Trimming cost V 4 bases and J 4 bases, with 13 bases left between them. There are 14 residues in the CDR3. Per germline, CDR1 SGHTA and CDR2 FQGNSA. The CDR3 protein is CASSSDKVGYGYTF. CDR3 coding DNA: TGTGCCAGCAGCTCGGACAAGGTTGGCTATGGCTACACCTTC. Supplemented by reference TRBV7-2 and TRBJ1-2, the full variable domain reads GAGVSQSPSNKVTEKGKDVELRCDPISGHTALYWYRQSLGQGLEFLIYFQGNSAPDKSGLPSDRFSAERTGGSVSTLTIQRTQQEDSAVYLCASSSDKVGYGYTFGSGTRLTVV.

The chain links TRBV3-1 to TRBJ2-5, with unresolved D. The CDR3 length is 12 residues. Germline V gene sequence: CDR1 LGHDT, CDR2 YNNKEL (reference sequence). The V end lost 1 base, the J end lost 4 bases, and 4 bases lay between the germline ends. The CDR3 region has the DNA TGTGCCAGCAGCCAAGTCATAGAGACCCAGTACTTC. Translating it yields CASSQVIETQYF.

In its sample, this clonotype was seen a few times. The chain employs TRBV4-3 and TRBJ2-1, with D unresolved. V lost 1 base to trimming and J lost 2 bases, with 6 bases between them. The germline CDR1 and CDR2 sequences are LGHNA and YSLEER. The CDR3 is 14 amino acids. The CDR3, as DNA: TGCGCCAGCAGCCAAGCAAGCACCTACAATGAGCAGTTCTTC. This sequence encodes CASSQASTYNEQFF.

In its sample, this clonotype was seen many times. The V and J genes are TRBV25-1 and TRBJ1-3, with no clear D. The CDR3 is 14 residues long. Trimming removed 8 bases from V and 1 base from J, with 12 bases in between. Germline CDR1 is MGHDK and CDR2 is SYGVNS. The chain's CDR3 is CASSKEGSGNTIYF. The DNA for the CDR3 is TGTGCCAGCTCTAAAGAAGGGTCTGGAAACACCATATATTTT.

This clonotype was seen repeatedly, ten times or more. V usage is TRBV10-3 and J usage is TRBJ2-1; 8 bases fit TRBD2. Germline V CDR1 and CDR2: ENHRY, SYGVKD. V gave up 3 bases and J gave up 7 bases; unmatched junction bases: 8. This CDR3 comprises 15 residues. The CDR3: CAISDVGRAGNEQFF. The DNA of the CDR3 is TGTGCCATCAGTGACGTCGGGAGGGCCGGTAATGAGCAGTTCTTC.

This chain links TRBV5-1 with TRBJ2-1; D is ambiguous. V was pared by 0 bases and J by 0 bases, with 10 bases between. Germline V gene lookup returns CDR1 SGHRS and CDR2 YFSETQ. This CDR3 contains 16 residues. Written as DNA, the CDR3 is TGCGCCAGCAGCTTGGACGTAGGGTTCTCCTACAATGAGCAGTTCTTC. Translation gives CASSLDVGFSYNEQFF.

Many counts were recorded for this clonotype. The rearrangement uses TRBV27 and TRBJ1-2, with D uncertain. V shed 3 bases and J shed 6 bases, with 20 bases lying between them. The V gene's germline CDR1 is MNHEY and CDR2 SMNVEV (reference sequence). This CDR3 comprises 16 residues. The CDR3 is CASSLRGSISLNGYTF. CDR3 sequence (DNA): TGTGCCAGCAGTTTGCGTGGATCAATCTCCTTAAATGGCTACACCTTC.

The chain couples TRBV3-1 to TRBJ2-1; either TRBD1 or TRBD2 may supply D (5 bases each). Trimming removed 8 bases from V and 1 base from J, with 18 bases in between. Germline V gives CDR1 LGHDT, CDR2 YNNKEL (reference sequence). The CDR3 is made up of 16 amino acids. The CDR3 nucleotides are TGTGCCAGCTCCCCCACTAGAGGGGTATCCTACAATGAGCAGTTCTTC. Its protein product is CASSPTRGVSYNEQFF.

This clonotype showed up many times. The J gene is TRBJ2-1, the V gene TRBV29-1, with D uncertain. This CDR3 contains 12 residues. The V gene's germline CDR1 is SQVTM and CDR2 ANQGSEA. V shed 4 bases and J shed 5 bases, with 9 bases lying between them. DNA for the CDR3: TGCAGCGTTGGTTGGCCCAACAATGAGCAGTTCTTC. This gives the protein CSVGWPNNEQFF.

This clonotype has a count of ten or more. The V call is TRBV6-1, the J call TRBJ2-2; D is undetermined. Germline V gene sequence: CDR1 MNHNS, CDR2 SASEGT. The V end was cut by 5 bases, the J end by 2 bases, with 9 bases between. CDR3 length: 14 amino acids. In DNA, the CDR3 is TGTGCCAGCAGTACGGGCCCTAACACCGGGGAGCTGTTTTTT. It specifies CASSTGPNTGELFF.

This clonotype was found many times. The rearrangement links TRBV5-4 to TRBJ2-3; the D is unclear. This CDR3 spans 15 amino acids. Germline V CDR1 and CDR2: SGHNT, YYREEE (reference sequence). V lost 2 bases and J lost 0, with 10 bases in between. The CDR3 protein is CASSFVAISTDTQYF. The DNA of the CDR3 is TGTGCCAGCAGCTTCGTTGCGATTAGCACAGATACGCAGTATTTT.

The gene calls are TRBV5-1 and TRBJ2-5; D might be TRBD1 or TRBD2, each matching 7 bases. V gave up 5 bases and J gave up 3 bases, with 14 bases separating them. Germline V gene lookup returns CDR1 SGHRS and CDR2 YFSETQ. There are 14 residues in the CDR3. The CDR3 reads CASSWGGTEETQYF. The DNA for the CDR3 is TGCGCCAGCAGTTGGGGGGGGACAGAAGAGACCCAGTACTTC.